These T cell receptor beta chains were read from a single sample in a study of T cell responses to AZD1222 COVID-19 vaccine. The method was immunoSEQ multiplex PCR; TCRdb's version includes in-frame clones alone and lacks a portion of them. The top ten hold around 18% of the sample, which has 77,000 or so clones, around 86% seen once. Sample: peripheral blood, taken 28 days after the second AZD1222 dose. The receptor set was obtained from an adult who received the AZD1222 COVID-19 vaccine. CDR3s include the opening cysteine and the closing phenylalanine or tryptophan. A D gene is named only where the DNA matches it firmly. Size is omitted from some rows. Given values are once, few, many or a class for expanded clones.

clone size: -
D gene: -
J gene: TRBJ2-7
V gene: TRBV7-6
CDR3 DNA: TGTGCCAGCAGCTTAGGAGGTTTCGGTCCTAACTACGAGCAGTACTTC
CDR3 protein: CASSLGGFGPNYEQYF

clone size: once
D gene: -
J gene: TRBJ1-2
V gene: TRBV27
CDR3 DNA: TGTGCCAGCAGTTTCTTGGTTGGGGCCGGCTACACCTTC
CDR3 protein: CASSFLVGAGYTF

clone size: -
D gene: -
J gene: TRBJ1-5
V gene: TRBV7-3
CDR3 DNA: TGTGCCAGCAGTTCGACGAGGGGGGAGCCCCAGCATTTT
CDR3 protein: CASSSTRGEPQHF

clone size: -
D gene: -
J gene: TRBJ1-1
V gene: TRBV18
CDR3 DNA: TGTGCCAGCTCACCAGTAGGCGTGAACACTGAAGCTTTCTTT
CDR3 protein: CASSPVGVNTEAFF

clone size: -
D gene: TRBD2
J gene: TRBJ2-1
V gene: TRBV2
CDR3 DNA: TGTGCCAGCAGTGAGGGCGGGAGGACCGGCAATGAGCAGTTCTTC
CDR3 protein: CASSEGGRTGNEQFF

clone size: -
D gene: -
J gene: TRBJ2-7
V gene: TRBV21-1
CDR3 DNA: TGTGCCAGCAGCAAAGGGAGCCGGCAGACTCTCTCCTACGAGCAGTACTTC
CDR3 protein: CASSKGSRQTLSYEQYF

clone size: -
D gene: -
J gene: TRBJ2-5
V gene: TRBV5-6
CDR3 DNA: TGTGCCAGCAGCACGCCAGGGCCAGAGACCCAGTACTTC
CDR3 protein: CASSTPGPETQYF

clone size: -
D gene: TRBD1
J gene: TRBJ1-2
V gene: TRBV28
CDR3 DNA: TGTGCCAGCAGTTGGCAGGGGGCGAAAGAATTGGGTGGCTACACCTTC
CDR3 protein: CASSWQGAKELGGYTF

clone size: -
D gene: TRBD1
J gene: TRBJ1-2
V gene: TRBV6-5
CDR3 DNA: TGTGCCAGCAGGGAGCAGGGGGACTACTATGGCTACACCTTC
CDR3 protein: CASREQGDYYGYTF

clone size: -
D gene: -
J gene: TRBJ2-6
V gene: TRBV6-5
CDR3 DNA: TGTGCCAGCAGTTACTTATCCTTGAAAGGGGCCAACGTCCTGACTTTC
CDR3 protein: CASSYLSLKGANVLTF

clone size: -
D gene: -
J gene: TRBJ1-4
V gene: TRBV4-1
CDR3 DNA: TGCGCCAGCAGCCAAGTAACCGGGAGCCAGCTGTTTTTT
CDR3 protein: CASSQVTGSQLFF

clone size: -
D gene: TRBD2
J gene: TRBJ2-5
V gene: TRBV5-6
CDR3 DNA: TGTGCCAGCAGCTTAAGCGGGGGGGCCACAGAGACCCAGTACTTC
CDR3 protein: CASSLSGGATETQYF

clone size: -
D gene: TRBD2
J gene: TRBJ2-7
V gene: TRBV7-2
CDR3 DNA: TGTGCCAGCAGCTCCGGACTAAGCGGGGGTGCCTACGAGCAGTACTTC
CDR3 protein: CASSSGLSGGAYEQYF

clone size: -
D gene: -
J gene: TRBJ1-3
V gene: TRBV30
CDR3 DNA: TGTGCCTGGAGTGTAACTGTCTCTGGAAACACCATATATTTT
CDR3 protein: CAWSVTVSGNTIYF

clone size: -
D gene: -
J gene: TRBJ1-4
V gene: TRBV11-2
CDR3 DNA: TGTGCCAGCAGCTTAGGTCAAGGGACCGGCGAAAAACTGTTTTTT
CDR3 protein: CASSLGQGTGEKLFF

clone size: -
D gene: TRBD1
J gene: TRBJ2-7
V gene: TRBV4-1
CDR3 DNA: TGCGCCAGCAGCCAAGCGACAGGGAATAAGTACGAGCAGTACTTC
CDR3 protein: CASSQATGNKYEQYF

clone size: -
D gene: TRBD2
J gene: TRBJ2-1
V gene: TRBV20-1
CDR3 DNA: TGCAGTGCTAGTCGGGGGGGCGCGAATGAGCAGTTCTTC
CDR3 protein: CSASRGGANEQFF

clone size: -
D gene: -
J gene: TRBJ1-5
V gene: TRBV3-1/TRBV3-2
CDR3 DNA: TGTGCCAGCAGCCCTTTCCCCACAGGGTATAATCAGCCCCAGCATTTT
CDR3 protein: CASSPFPTGYNQPQHF

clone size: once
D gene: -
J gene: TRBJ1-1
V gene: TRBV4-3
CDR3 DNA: TGCGCCAGCAGCCAAGAACCGGTGAACACTGAAGCTTTCTTT
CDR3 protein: CASSQEPVNTEAFF

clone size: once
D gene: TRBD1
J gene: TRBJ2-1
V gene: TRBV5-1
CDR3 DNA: TGCGCCAGCAGCTGGGTGCCGGGACAGGTAAACAATGAGCAGTTCTTC
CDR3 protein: CASSWVPGQVNNEQFF

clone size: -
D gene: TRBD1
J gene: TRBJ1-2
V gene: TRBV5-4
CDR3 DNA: TGTGCCAGCAGCCGCCCGCCCGGACAGGGACCAGGAGGCTACACCTTC
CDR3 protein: CASSRPPGQGPGGYTF

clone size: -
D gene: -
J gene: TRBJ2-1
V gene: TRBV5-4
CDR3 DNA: TGTGCCAGCAGCTTGGGTCCAACCCTCGAGCAGTTCTTC
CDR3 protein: CASSLGPTLEQFF

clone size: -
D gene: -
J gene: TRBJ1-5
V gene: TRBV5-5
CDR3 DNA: TGTGCCCCCCGCAGGATCAATCAGCCCCAGCATTTT
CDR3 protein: CAPRRINQPQHF

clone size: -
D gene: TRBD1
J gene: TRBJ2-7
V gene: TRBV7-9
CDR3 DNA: TGTGCCAGCAGCTTAACAAGCGGGACAGGGAAATACGAGCAGTACTTC
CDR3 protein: CASSLTSGTGKYEQYF

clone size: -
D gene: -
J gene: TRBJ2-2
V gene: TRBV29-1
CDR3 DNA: TGCAGCGTCCCCGGGACAATCAACACCGGGGAGCTGTTTTTT
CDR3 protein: CSVPGTINTGELFF

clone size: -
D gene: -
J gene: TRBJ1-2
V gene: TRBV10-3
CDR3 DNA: TGTGCCATCAGGGCCGGGCCAGGGGCTCATGGCTACACCTTC
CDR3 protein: CAIRAGPGAHGYTF

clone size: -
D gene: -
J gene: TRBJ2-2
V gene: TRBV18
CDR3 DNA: TGTGCCAGCTCAGACAAGGGCGAGAACACCGGGGAGCTGTTTTTT
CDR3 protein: CASSDKGENTGELFF

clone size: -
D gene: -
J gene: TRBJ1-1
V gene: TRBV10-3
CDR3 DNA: TGTGCCATCACTCAGGGCGGAGGCACTGAAGCTTTCTTT
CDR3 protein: CAITQGGGTEAFF

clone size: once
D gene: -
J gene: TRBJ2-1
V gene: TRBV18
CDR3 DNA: TGTGCCAGCTCACCAGGGACAAATGAGCAGTTCTTC
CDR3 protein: CASSPGTNEQFF

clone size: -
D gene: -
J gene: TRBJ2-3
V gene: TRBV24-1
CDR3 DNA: TGTGCCACCAGTGATTGGGGCGCGAGGGACCCCGCAGATACGCAGTATTTT
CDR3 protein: CATSDWGARDPADTQYF

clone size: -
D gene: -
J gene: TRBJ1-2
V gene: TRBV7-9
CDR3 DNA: TGTGCCAGCAGCCCACCGATGGCCAACTATGGCTACACCTTC
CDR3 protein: CASSPPMANYGYTF

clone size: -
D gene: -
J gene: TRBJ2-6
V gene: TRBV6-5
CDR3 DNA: TGTGCCAGCAATCGGGCCTCTGGGGCCAACGTCCTGACTTTC
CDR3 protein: CASNRASGANVLTF

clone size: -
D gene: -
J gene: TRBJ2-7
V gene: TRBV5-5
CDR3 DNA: TGTGCCAGCAGCTTCACAGACTACGAGCAGTACTTC
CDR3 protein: CASSFTDYEQYF

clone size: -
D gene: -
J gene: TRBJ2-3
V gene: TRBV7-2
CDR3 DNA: TGTGCCAGCAGCTTAGGATCGCTTTCCAGCACAGATACGCAGTATTTT
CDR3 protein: CASSLGSLSSTDTQYF

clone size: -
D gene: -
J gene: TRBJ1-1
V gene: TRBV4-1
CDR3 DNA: TGCGCCAGCAGCCCCGCGGGGGGGAACACTGAAGCTTTCTTT
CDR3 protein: CASSPAGGNTEAFF

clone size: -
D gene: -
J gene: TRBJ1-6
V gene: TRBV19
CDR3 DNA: TGTGCCAGTAGTTCGGCAGGGTCGTATTCACCCCTCCACTTT
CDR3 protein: CASSSAGSYSPLHF

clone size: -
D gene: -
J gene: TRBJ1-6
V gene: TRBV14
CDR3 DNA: TGTGCCAGCAGCTTACAGGCCCCAAGCTCCTATAATTCACCCCTCCACTTT
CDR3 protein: CASSLQAPSSYNSPLHF

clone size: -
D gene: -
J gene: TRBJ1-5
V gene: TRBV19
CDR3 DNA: TGTGCCAGTAGTTTTGACGGCCGGAGCGATCAGCCCCAGCATTTT
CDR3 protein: CASSFDGRSDQPQHF

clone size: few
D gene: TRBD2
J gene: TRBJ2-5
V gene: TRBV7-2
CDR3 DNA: TGTGCCAGCAGCAATAGCGGGGGGGCCACCGAGACCCAGTACTTC
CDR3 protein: CASSNSGGATETQYF

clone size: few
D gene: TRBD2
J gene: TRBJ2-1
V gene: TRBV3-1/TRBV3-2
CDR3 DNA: TGTGCCAGCAGGCCGGGGCCTACTACTAGCGGCCACAATGAGCAGTTCTTC
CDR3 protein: CASRPGPTTSGHNEQFF

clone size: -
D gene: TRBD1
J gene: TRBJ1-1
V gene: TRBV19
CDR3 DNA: TGTGCCAGTAGTCCACTTGGGACAGATTTTTTGGACACTGAAGCTTTCTTT
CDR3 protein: CASSPLGTDFLDTEAFF

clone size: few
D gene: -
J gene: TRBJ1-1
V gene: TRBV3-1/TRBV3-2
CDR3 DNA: TGTGCCAGCAGCCCATTGTTAGGGCCTACTGAAGCTTTCTTT
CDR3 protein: CASSPLLGPTEAFF

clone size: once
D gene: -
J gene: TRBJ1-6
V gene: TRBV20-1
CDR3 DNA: TGCAGTGCTAGTGAGTTAGGTTCACCCCTCCACTTT
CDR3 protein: CSASELGSPLHF